These T cell receptor beta chains were read from a single sample in a study of technical replicates of blood from four donors. TCRdb's copy holds only in-frame clones and misses some; the assay was immunoSEQ multiplex PCR. Of tens of thousands of clones detected, about 96% appear once; the ten largest clones hold roughly 0.35%. Sequencing was done on a sample of T cells isolated from PBMCs. Every receptor here comes from a human donor in good health. CDR3s include the opening cysteine and the closing phenylalanine or tryptophan. A D gene is named only where the DNA matches it firmly. Size is omitted from some rows. Given values are once, few, many or a class for expanded clones.

>TRBD2|TRBV5-1|TRBJ2-1|.
TGCGCCAGCAGCTTGGGACTAGCGGCCTACAATGAGCAGTTCTTC
CASSLGLAAYNEQFF
>.|TRBV30|TRBJ1-2|.
TGTGCCTGGAGTGTTAACCGGGGGGCGACCTATGGCTACACCTTC
CAWSVNRGATYGYTF
>.|TRBV6-1|TRBJ1-4|.
TGTGCCAGCAGTGAACGGGGGGTTGAAAAACTGTTTTTT
CASSERGVEKLFF
>TRBD1|TRBV6-5|TRBJ1-2|.
TGTGCCAGCAAAACTTTGACAGGGGATGGCTACACCTTC
CASKTLTGDGYTF
>.|TRBV7-2|TRBJ2-3|.
TGTGCCAGCAGCTTAGAAGTAGACTCAGATACGCAGTATTTT
CASSLEVDSDTQYF
>.|TRBV14|TRBJ2-7|.
TGTGCCAGCAGCCCAGTATCCGGGACTTACGAGCAGTACTTC
CASSPVSGTYEQYF
>.|TRBV6-5|TRBJ2-7|.
TGTGCCAGCAAGATAGACAGGGAGGAAGTCTACGAGCAGTACTTC
CASKIDREEVYEQYF
>TRBD2|TRBV5-4|TRBJ2-7|once
TGTGCCAGCAGCTCGGGACTAGCGGGAGGGCACAGCTCCTACGAGCAGTACTTC
CASSSGLAGGHSSYEQYF
>.|TRBV10-3|TRBJ1-1|.
TGTGCCATCATGGAGGTGAACACTGAAGCTTTCTTT
CAIMEVNTEAFF
>TRBD1|TRBV11-2|TRBJ2-7|.
TGTGCCAGCAGCACCCGACAGGGGGTAGATCACGAGCAGTACTTC
CASSTRQGVDHEQYF
>.|TRBV4-1|TRBJ2-4|.
TGCGCCAGCAGCCCTGGACTTCTAGCCAAAAACATTCAGTACTTC
CASSPGLLAKNIQYF
>TRBD1|TRBV5-1|TRBJ1-2|.
TGCGCCAGCAGCTACGACCGGGACAGGGGGCACTATGGCTACACCTTC
CASSYDRDRGHYGYTF
>TRBD1|TRBV6-1|TRBJ2-2|.
TGTGCCAGCAGTGAAAGGGGGCGCGGAGGGGAGCTGTTTTTT
CASSERGRGGELFF
>TRBD2|TRBV2|TRBJ2-7|.
TGTGCCAGCCATGTCTCTTTAACCAGCGGGAACACCTACGAGCAGTACTTC
CASHVSLTSGNTYEQYF
>TRBD1|TRBV30|TRBJ2-7|.
TGTGCTACAGGGGCCCACGAGCAGTACTTC
CATGAHEQYF
>.|TRBV13|TRBJ1-2|.
TGTGCCAGCAGCTTGGCAGAGGTCTATGGCTACACCTTC
CASSLAEVYGYTF
>.|TRBV11-1|TRBJ1-1|.
TGTGCCAGCAGCTCCCGACAGGCTTATATCCCTGATGAAGCTTTCTTT
CASSSRQAYIPDEAFF
>.|TRBV6-1|TRBJ1-2|.
TGTGCCAGCAGTGGTTTACCAAGCACTGGCTACACCTTC
CASSGLPSTGYTF
>.|TRBV27|TRBJ2-2|.
TGTGCCAGCAGTTTAGCACAGAACACCGGGGAGCTGTTTTTT
CASSLAQNTGELFF
>.|TRBV11-3|TRBJ2-1|.
TGTGCCAGCAGCCGAGATTACAATGAGCAGTTCTTC
CASSRDYNEQFF
>.|TRBV6-1|TRBJ2-7|.
TGTGCCAGCAGTGAAGGCCAGGTCTACGAGCAGTACTTC
CASSEGQVYEQYF
>.|TRBV6-6|TRBJ1-2|.
TGTGCCAGCAGTTATCCTAAAGGGGGCTATGGCTACACCTTC
CASSYPKGGYGYTF
>.|TRBV7-2|TRBJ2-1|.
TGTGCCAGCAGTAACGCGGGGAAGTTGTTCTTC
CASSNAGKLFF
>.|TRBV6-1|TRBJ2-7|.
TGTGCCAGCAGTTTTGACAGGATGACCTACGAGCAGTACTTC
CASSFDRMTYEQYF
>TRBD2|TRBV10-1|TRBJ2-5|.
TGCGCCAGCAGTGAGCGCCGGGAGGTCCAAGAGACCCAGTACTTC
CASSERREVQETQYF
>.|TRBV9|TRBJ2-7|.
TGTGCCAGCAGCGCACAGGGAAGCTCCTACGAGCAGTACTTC
CASSAQGSSYEQYF
>.|TRBV28|TRBJ2-7|once
TGTGCCAGCAGTTTCACAGGCTACGAGCAGTACTTC
CASSFTGYEQYF
>TRBD1|TRBV7-2|TRBJ2-1|.
TGTGCCAGCACCCGGGACAGCCGTGAGCAGTTCTTC
CASTRDSREQFF
>.|TRBV2|TRBJ1-1|.
TGTGCCAGCAGTGAAAGGGGTCTGGTTATGAACACTGAAGCTTTCTTT
CASSERGLVMNTEAFF
>TRBD1|TRBV2|TRBJ1-2|.
TGTGCCAGCAGTGGAGGGGGCGCTTATGGCTACACCTTC
CASSGGGAYGYTF
>.|TRBV7-8|TRBJ1-4|.
TGTGCCAGCAGCTTAGTCGACAGCCATAATGAAAAACTGTTTTTT
CASSLVDSHNEKLFF
>TRBD1|TRBV4-1|TRBJ2-7|.
TGCGCCAGCAGCCAACAGACAGGGCTCTACGAGCAGTACTTC
CASSQQTGLYEQYF
>TRBD1|TRBV5-1|TRBJ2-7|.
TGCGCCAGCAGCACTGGACAGGGGTCCTACGAGCAGTACTTC
CASSTGQGSYEQYF
>.|TRBV5-6|TRBJ1-1|few
TGTGCCAGCAGCTTGGGGCGGGGGAACACTGAAGCTTTCTTT
CASSLGRGNTEAFF
>.|TRBV6-5|TRBJ2-7|once
TGTGCCAGCCAACGGGGCTACGAGCAGTACTTC
CASQRGYEQYF
>.|TRBV5-4|TRBJ1-1|once
TGTGCCAGCAGCTTGGCCCGCAGCGCCAGCTTTGACACTGAAGCTTTCTTT
CASSLARSASFDTEAFF
>.|TRBV7-3|TRBJ2-2|.
TGTGCCAGCAGCCAAACTGACAGATTTGAGGTCACCGGGGAGCTGTTTTTT
CASSQTDRFEVTGELFF
>TRBD1|TRBV5-1|TRBJ1-2|few
TGCGCCAGCAGCTTGGCCGAGGGGGCGCGTTATGGCTACACCTTC
CASSLAEGARYGYTF
>TRBD2|TRBV30|TRBJ2-1|.
TGTGCCTGGAGTCCGGGACTAGCGGACAATGAGCAGTTCTTC
CAWSPGLADNEQFF
>.|TRBV7-9|TRBJ2-7|once
TGTGCCACTATAATTGGGAGCTCCTACGAGCAGTACTTC
CATIIGSSYEQYF
>.|TRBV5-3|TRBJ2-2|.
TGTGCCAGAAGCTTACAGGGCCCCGGGGAGCTGTTTTTT
CARSLQGPGELFF
>TRBD1|TRBV2|TRBJ1-1|.
TGTGCCAGCAGGGTCCGGGACAGGGGGCTGAACACTGAAGCTTTCTTT
CASRVRDRGLNTEAFF
>TRBD2|TRBV28|TRBJ2-1|.
TGTGCCAGCAGAACTAGCGGGAGTTCTGATGAGCAGTTCTTC
CASRTSGSSDEQFF
>TRBD2|TRBV28|TRBJ2-1|.
TGTGCCAGCAGTCCGGGACTAGGGGTTTTCGCTGAGCAGTTCTTC
CASSPGLGVFAEQFF
>.|TRBV5-4|TRBJ1-1|once
TGTGCCAGCAGGTTACAGGGCCTGCCTGAAGCTTTCTTT
CASRLQGLPEAFF
>TRBD2|TRBV14|TRBJ2-2|.
TGTGCCAGCAGCCAATATGGGCTAGCGGGATTCACCGGGGAGCTGTTTTTT
CASSQYGLAGFTGELFF
>TRBD1|TRBV5-1|TRBJ2-7|.
TGCGCCAGCAGCCTCACCGGGACAGGGTATTCCGAGCAGTACTTC
CASSLTGTGYSEQYF
>.|TRBV27|TRBJ1-5|.
TGTGCCAGCAGCCCGACCGCGGGGAACAGTCAGCCCCAGCATTTT
CASSPTAGNSQPQHF
>.|TRBV5-1|TRBJ1-2|.
TGCGCCAGCAGCCTCTATGGCTACACCTTC
CASSLYGYTF
>TRBD2|TRBV30|TRBJ2-1|once
TGTGCCTGGGTAGGTGGGACTAGCGGCCCAAAGAGTCTCAATGAGCAGTTCTTC
CAWVGGTSGPKSLNEQFF
>.|TRBV19|TRBJ2-1|.
TGTGCCAGTAGGGGCAGGGAGGTATTCAATGAGCAGTTCTTC
CASRGREVFNEQFF
>.|TRBV28|TRBJ2-7|.
TGTGCCAGCACTATAGGGGCAGCGTCCTACGAGCAGTACTTC
CASTIGAASYEQYF
>.|TRBV2|TRBJ2-1|.
TGTGCCAGCAGTTCGACTAGCTCCTACAATGAGCAGTTCTTC
CASSSTSSYNEQFF
>TRBD2|TRBV2|TRBJ2-5|.
TGTGCCAGCATCGGACTAGCGGGAGTCTGGGAGACCCAGTACTTC
CASIGLAGVWETQYF
>TRBD2|TRBV28|TRBJ2-5|.
TGTGCCAGCAGTTTAAATCTGGGAGGGCCAAAAGAGACCCAGTACTTC
CASSLNLGGPKETQYF
>TRBD2|TRBV4-3|TRBJ2-2|.
TGCGCCAGCAGCCGCAGCGGGGGGACCGGGGAGCTGTTTTTT
CASSRSGGTGELFF